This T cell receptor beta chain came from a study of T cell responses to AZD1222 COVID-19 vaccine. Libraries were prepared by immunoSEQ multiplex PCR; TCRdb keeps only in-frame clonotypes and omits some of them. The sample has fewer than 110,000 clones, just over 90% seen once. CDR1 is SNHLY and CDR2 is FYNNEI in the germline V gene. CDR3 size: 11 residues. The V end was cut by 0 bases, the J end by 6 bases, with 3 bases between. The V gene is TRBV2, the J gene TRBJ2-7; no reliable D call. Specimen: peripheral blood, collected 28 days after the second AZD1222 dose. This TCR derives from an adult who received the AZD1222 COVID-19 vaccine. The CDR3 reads CASSEAFEQYF. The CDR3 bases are TGTGCCAGCAGTGAAGCGTTCGAGCAGTACTTC.